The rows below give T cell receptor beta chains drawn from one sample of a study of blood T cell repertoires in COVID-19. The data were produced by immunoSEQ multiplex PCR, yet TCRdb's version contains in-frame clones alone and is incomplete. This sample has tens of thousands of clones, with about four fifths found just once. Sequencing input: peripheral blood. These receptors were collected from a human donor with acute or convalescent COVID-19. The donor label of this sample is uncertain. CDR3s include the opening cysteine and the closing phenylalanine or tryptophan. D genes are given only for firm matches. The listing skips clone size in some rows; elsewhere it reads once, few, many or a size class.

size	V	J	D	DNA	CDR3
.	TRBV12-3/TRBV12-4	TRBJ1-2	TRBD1	TGTGCCAGCAGTCGGGACAGCTATGGCTACACCTTC	CASSRDSYGYTF
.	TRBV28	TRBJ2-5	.	TGTGCCAGCAGTTTAACCTATCAAGAGACCCAGTACTTC	CASSLTYQETQYF
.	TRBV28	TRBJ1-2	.	TGTGCCAGCACCGCCGGGACAACTAACTATGGCTACACCTTC	CASTAGTTNYGYTF
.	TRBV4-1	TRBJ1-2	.	TGCGCCAGCAGCCAAGATTGGCCAGGCGGCTACACCTTC	CASSQDWPGGYTF
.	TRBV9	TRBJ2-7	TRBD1	TGTGCCAGCGGGGACAGCACCTACGAGCAGTACTTC	CASGDSTYEQYF
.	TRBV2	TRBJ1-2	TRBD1	TGTGCCAGCAGTGTCGGGACAGAAACTGGCTACACCTTC	CASSVGTETGYTF
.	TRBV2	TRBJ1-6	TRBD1	TGTGCCAGCAGTGACGAATGGACAGGGAATAATTCACCCCTCCACTTT	CASSDEWTGNNSPLHF
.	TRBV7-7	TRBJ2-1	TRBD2	TGTGCCAGCAGCGAAACTAGCGGGAGTTACAATGAGCAGTTCTTC	CASSETSGSYNEQFF
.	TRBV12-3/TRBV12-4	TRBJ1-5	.	TGTGCCAGCGGATTTCATACGGGGCCCCAGCATTTT	CASGFHTGPQHF
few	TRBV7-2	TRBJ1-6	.	TGTGCCAGCAACCACACGCCGGCAGGTCAATATAATTCACCCCTCCACTTT	CASNHTPAGQYNSPLHF
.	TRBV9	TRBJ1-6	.	TGTGCCAGCAGCGTAGATGCAGGGAGGAATTCACCCCTCCACTTT	CASSVDAGRNSPLHF
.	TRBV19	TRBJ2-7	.	TGTGCCAGTGCCCCGACAGAACTCTACGAGCAGTACTTC	CASAPTELYEQYF
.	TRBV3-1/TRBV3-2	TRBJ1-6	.	TGTGCCAGCAGCGAGTCTTTCAATTCACCCCTCCACTTT	CASSESFNSPLHF
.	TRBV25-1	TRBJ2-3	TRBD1	TGTGCCAGCAGTGAAGAGCGGGACAGGGATATCACAGATACGCAGTATTTT	CASSEERDRDITDTQYF
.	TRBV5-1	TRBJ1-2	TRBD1	TGCGCCAGCAGCTCCATGACGTCGGGGACAGCTAACTATGGCTACACCTTC	CASSSMTSGTANYGYTF
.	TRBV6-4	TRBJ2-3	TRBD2	TGTGCCAGCAGCCCAACTGGGGGGGTTTCGACAGATACGCAGTATTTT	CASSPTGGVSTDTQYF
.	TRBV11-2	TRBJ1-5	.	TGTGCCAGCAGCTTGGAGAACTATAGCAATCAGCCCCAGCATTTT	CASSLENYSNQPQHF
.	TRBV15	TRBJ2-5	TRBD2	TGTGCCACCAGAGCCGGGACTAGCGGGGGGGCTGGAGAGACCCAGTACTTC	CATRAGTSGGAGETQYF
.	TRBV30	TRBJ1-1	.	TGTGCCTGGAGTGTACGCTACCCCGGACAGATGACTGAAGCTTTCTTT	CAWSVRYPGQMTEAFF
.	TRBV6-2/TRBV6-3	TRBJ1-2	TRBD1	TGTGCCAGCAGTTATCAACAGGGGCGCTACACCTTC	CASSYQQGRYTF
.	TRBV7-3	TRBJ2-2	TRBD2	TGTGCCAGCAGCTCGTCTAGCGGGAGAGGTGGGGAGCTGTTTTTT	CASSSSSGRGGELFF
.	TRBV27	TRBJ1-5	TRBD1	TGTGCCAGCAGTCCCCAGGGACAGGGTTTGGAGCCCCAGCATTTT	CASSPQGQGLEPQHF
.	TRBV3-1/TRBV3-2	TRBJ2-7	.	TGTGCCAGCAGCCAAGAGCAGGTGTCTGAGCAGTACTTC	CASSQEQVSEQYF
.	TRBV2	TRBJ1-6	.	TGTGCCAGCAGGCTAGCATCGCAGAATTCACCCCTCCACTTT	CASRLASQNSPLHF
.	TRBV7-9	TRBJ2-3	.	TGTGCCAGCAGCTTATCCCATAGCACAGATACGCAGTATTTT	CASSLSHSTDTQYF
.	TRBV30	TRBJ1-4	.	TGTGCCTGGAGTGACTCTACAGTTAATGAAAAACTGTTTTTT	CAWSDSTVNEKLFF
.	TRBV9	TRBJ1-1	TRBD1	TGTGCCAGCAGCGATGACAGGGACTTCACTGAAGCTTTCTTT	CASSDDRDFTEAFF
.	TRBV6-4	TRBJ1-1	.	TGTGCCAGCAGCCCCCGGGACACTGAAGCTTTCTTT	CASSPRDTEAFF
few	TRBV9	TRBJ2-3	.	TGTGCCAGCAGCCCTGACTGGCCCTCTAGCACAGATACGCAGTATTTT	CASSPDWPSSTDTQYF
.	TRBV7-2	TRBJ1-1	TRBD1	TGTGCCAGCAGCCCCCTTCCTGGGACAGGGGTAGGAGCTTTCTTT	CASSPLPGTGVGAFF
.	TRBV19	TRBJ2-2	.	TGTGCCAGTAGGGGCACATACGGGGTCCCCGGGGAGCTGTTTTTT	CASRGTYGVPGELFF
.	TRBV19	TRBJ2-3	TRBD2	TGTGCCAGTAGTATTAGCGGGAGAGGGTCAGATACGCAGTATTTT	CASSISGRGSDTQYF
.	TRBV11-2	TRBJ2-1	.	TGTGCCAGCACCACCGTGGGGCAGCGAAACTCCTACAATGAGCAGTTCTTC	CASTTVGQRNSYNEQFF
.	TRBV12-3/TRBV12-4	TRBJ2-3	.	TGTGCCAGCAGATTCGAGGATACGCAGTATTTT	CASRFEDTQYF
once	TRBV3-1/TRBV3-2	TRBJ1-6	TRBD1	TGTGCCAGCAGCCACCGGGACAGGGTGTTTTCCTATAATTCACCCCTCCACTTT	CASSHRDRVFSYNSPLHF
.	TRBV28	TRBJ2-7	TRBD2	TGTGCCAGCAGTTTACTAGCGGGCCTCTCCTACGAGCAGTACTTC	CASSLLAGLSYEQYF
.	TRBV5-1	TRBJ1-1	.	TGCGCCAGCAGCTTGGAAGGAGGAGGGCTCGAAGCTTTCTTT	CASSLEGGGLEAFF
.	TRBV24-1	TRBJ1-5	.	TGTGCCACCAGTGATTCAAAACAGGGTAGCAATCAGCCCCAGCATTTT	CATSDSKQGSNQPQHF
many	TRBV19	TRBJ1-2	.	TGTGCCAGTAGTCCGACGGGGGGAGCGGAGGGTGGCTACACCTTC	CASSPTGGAEGGYTF
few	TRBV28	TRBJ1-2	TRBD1	TGTGCCAGCAGTGAGACGGGACAGACGGCTAACTATGGCTACACCTTC	CASSETGQTANYGYTF
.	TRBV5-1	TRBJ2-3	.	TGCGCCAGCAGCTTGGAGGGGGATACGCAGTATTTT	CASSLEGDTQYF
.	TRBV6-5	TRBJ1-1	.	TGTGCCAGCAAAGAAACGGGGGGGAACACTGAAGCTTTCTTT	CASKETGGNTEAFF
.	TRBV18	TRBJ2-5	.	TGTGCCAGCTCATTAAGGGGAATGGCCCAAGAGACCCAGTACTTC	CASSLRGMAQETQYF
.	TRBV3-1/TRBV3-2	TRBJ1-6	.	TGTGCCAGCAGCCGGGACAACAATTCACCCCTCCACTTT	CASSRDNNSPLHF
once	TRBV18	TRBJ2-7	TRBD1	TGTGCCAGCTCACTCACAGGGGGCGCCTACGAGCAGTACTTC	CASSLTGGAYEQYF
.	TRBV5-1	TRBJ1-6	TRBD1	TGCGCCAGCAGCTCCTCCAGGGACAGGGGGAATAGTTCACCCCTCCACTTT	CASSSSRDRGNSSPLHF
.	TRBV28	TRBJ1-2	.	TGTGCCAGCAGTTTGACGGGGTTTTGGGGCTACACCTTC	CASSLTGFWGYTF
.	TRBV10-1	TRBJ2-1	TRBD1	TGCGCCAGCAGTGAGTCCTCGACAGGGGTATGGGAGCAGTTCTTC	CASSESSTGVWEQFF
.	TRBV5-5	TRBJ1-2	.	TGTGCCAGCAGCTCAGGGGTTGGGTTATTCTACACCTTC	CASSSGVGLFYTF
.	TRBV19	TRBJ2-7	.	TGTGCCAGTAGTATACGAGGGGGCTACGAGCAGTACTTC	CASSIRGGYEQYF
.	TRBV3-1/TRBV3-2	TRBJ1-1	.	TGTGCCAGCAGCCACCCCCCGGAGCGCACTGAAGCTTTCTTT	CASSHPPERTEAFF
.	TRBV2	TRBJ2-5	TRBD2	TGTGCCAGCAACGGGGGGAGGCAAGAGACCCAGTACTTC	CASNGGRQETQYF
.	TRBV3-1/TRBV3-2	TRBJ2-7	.	TGTGCCAGCAGCCAAACTTGGGAGCAGTACTTC	CASSQTWEQYF
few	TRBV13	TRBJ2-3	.	TGTGCCAGCAGCTCCCAGAGGGCCGGCCCAGATACGCAGTATTTT	CASSSQRAGPDTQYF
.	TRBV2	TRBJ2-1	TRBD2	TGTGCCAGCAGTGAACAACTAGCGGGGGGCCTGGGTTCTGGCAATGAGCAGTTCTTC	CASSEQLAGGLGSGNEQFF
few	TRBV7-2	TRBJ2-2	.	TGTGCCAGCAGCTTAGGTTACAGGGCCGACGGGGAGCTGTTTTTT	CASSLGYRADGELFF
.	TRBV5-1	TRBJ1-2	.	TGCGCCAGCAGCTTGGCAGCGGCGAGGGCTAACTATGGCTACACCTTC	CASSLAAARANYGYTF
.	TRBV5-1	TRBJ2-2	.	TGCGCCAGCAACCGAGGGTCGCCTAGACGTACCGGGGAGCTGTTTTTT	CASNRGSPRRTGELFF
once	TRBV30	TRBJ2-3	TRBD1	TGTGCCTGGAGTGAGGGACAGATAGATACGCAGTATTTT	CAWSEGQIDTQYF